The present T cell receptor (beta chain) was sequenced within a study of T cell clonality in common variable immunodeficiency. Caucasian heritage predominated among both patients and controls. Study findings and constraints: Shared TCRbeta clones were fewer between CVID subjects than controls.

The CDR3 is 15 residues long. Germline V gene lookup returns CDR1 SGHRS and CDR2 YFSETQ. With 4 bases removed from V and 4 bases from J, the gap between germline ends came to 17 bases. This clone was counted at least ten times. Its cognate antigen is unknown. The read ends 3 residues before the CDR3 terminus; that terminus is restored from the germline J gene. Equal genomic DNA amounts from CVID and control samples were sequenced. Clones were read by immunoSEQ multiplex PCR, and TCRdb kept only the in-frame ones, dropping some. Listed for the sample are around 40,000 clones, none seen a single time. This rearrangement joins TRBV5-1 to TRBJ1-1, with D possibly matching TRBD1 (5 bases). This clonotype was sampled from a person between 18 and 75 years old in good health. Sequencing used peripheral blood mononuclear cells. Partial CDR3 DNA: TGCGCCAGCAGCGTAACAGGCACTGGGGCCACTGAA. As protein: CASSVTGTGATE. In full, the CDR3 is CASSVTGTGATEAFF.